This T cell receptor beta chain was captured by sequencing in a study of blood T cell repertoires in COVID-19. Study overall: PBMCs, B-cell-depleted T cells, or T cells provided the cDNA or gDNA that made up the material.

CDR1 and CDR2 from the germline V gene are SGHRS and YFSETQ. V lost 1 base and J lost 5, with 15 bases in between. The CDR3 is made up of 15 amino acids. How the authors handled the data: Amplification from reference gene primers served as the basis for estimated nucleated cell counts. Method: immunoSEQ multiplex PCR; TCRdb's copy keeps in-frame clones and lacks some. That table is the source of V, J and clone size, and D and trimming were worked out from the DNA. The data show over 350,000 clones, over 75% seen once. Participants, 18 to 89 years old, spanned about two dozen US areas. Participants had their cohort set by participant-reported clinical history.

The rearrangement joins TRBV5-1 to TRBJ1-1; a weak D match, TRBD1 (5 bases). The sequenced sample consisted of PBMCs or T cells enriched from blood (not recorded which). The sequence derives from a woman aged 25 to 39 with acute COVID-19. CDR3 amino acids: CASSLPGAGGTEAFF. CDR3 DNA sequence: TGCGCCAGCAGCTTGCCCGGGGCAGGAGGGACTGAAGCTTTCTTT.